This TCR beta chain was recovered during a study of shared clonotypes between healthy human individuals. Across the study: CD4 naive cells filled three plates per donor, CD4 memory three, CD8 naive two and CD8 memory one. Overall study results and limits: A reduction in generation probabilities was seen for non-shared clonotypes relative to those shared by all four donors. In this cohort, only blood was sampled, and tissue repertoires likely differ.

This clone has just one count. Its specificity is not known. Positive CCR7 selection of CD45RO-negative cells yielded the naive CD8 cells, and terminally differentiated effector memory CD45RA+ cells were excluded. In the sorted-subset replicate PCRs, around 220 ng DNA, roughly 29,000 T cell genomes, was used. Clones were read by immunoSEQ multiplex PCR, and TCRdb kept only the in-frame ones, dropping some. The table lists approximately 650,000 clones, nearly 97% of them singletons. With 8 bases clipped from V and 3 bases from J, the junction kept 1 base outside the gene matches. Germline CDR1 MNHEY, CDR2 SVGAGI. This CDR3 region has 11 residues.

The chain has TRBV6-5 and TRBJ2-7; 7 nucleotides line up with TRBD2. Source material: naive CD8+ T cells sorted from blood. The origin of this receptor is a woman in her 30s in good health. The CDR3 DNA reads TGTGCCAGCGGGAGGGACTACGAGCAGTACTTC. Protein: CASGRDYEQYF.